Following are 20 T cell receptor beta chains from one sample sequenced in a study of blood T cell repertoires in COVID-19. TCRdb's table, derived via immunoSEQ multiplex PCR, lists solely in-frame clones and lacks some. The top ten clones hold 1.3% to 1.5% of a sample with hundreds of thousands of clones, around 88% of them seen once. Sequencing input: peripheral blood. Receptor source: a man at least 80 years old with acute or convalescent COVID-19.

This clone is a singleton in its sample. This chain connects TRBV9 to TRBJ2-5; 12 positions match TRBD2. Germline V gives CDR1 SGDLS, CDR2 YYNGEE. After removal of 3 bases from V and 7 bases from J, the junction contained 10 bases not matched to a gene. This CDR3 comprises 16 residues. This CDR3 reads CASSDPLAGGRGTQYF. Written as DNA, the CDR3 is TGTGCCAGCAGCGACCCGCTAGCGGGGGGGCGGGGGACCCAGTACTTC. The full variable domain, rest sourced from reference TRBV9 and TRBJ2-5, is DSGVTQTPKHLITATGQRVTLRCSPRSGDLSVYWYQQSLDQGLQFLIQYYNGEERAKGNILERFSAQQFPDLHSELNLSSLELGDSALYFCASSDPLAGGRGTQYFGPGTRLLVL.

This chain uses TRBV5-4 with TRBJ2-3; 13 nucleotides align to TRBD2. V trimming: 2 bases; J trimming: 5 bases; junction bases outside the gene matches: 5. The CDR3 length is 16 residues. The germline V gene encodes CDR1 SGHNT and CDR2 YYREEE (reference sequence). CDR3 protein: CASSLGTSGKGDTQYF. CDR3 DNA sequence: TGTGCCAGCAGCTTAGGGACTAGCGGGAAAGGAGATACGCAGTATTTT.

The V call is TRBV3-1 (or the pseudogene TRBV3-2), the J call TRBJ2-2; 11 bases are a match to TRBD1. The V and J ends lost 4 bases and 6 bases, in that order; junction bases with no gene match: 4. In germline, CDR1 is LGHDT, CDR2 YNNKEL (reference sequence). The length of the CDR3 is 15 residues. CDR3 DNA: TGTGCCAGCAGCCGGGCGGACAGGGGGCCCGGGGAGCTGTTTTTT. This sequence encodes CASSRADRGPGELFF.

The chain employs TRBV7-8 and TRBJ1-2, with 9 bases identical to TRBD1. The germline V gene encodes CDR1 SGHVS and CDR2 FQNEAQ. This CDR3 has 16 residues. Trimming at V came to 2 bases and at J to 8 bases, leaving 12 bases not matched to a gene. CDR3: CASSLRTGVKVGGYTF. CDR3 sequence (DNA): TGTGCCAGCAGCTTACGGACAGGGGTCAAGGTTGGGGGCTACACCTTC.

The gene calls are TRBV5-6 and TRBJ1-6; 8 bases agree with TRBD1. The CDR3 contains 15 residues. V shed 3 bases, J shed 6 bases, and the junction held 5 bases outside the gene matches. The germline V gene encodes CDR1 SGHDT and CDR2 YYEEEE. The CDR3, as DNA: TGTGCCAGCAGCTATCGGACAGGGCCTAATTCACCCCTCCACTTT. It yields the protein CASSYRTGPNSPLHF.

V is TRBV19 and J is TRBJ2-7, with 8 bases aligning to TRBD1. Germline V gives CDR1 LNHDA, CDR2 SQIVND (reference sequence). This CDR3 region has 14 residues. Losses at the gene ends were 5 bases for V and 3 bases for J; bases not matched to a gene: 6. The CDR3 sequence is CASSPQGAYYEQYF. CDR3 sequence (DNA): TGTGCCAGTAGTCCCCAGGGGGCTTACTACGAGCAGTACTTC.

The CDR3 nucleotides are TGCGCCAGCAGCCCCTCCGATCCGGCCGGGGAGCTGTTTTTT. Its protein is CASSPSDPAGELFF. The chain couples TRBV5-1 to TRBJ2-2; D not resolved. V dropped 4 bases and J dropped 6 bases, with 13 bases sitting between them. This CDR3 spans 14 amino acids. The V gene's germline CDR1 is SGHRS and CDR2 YFSETQ.

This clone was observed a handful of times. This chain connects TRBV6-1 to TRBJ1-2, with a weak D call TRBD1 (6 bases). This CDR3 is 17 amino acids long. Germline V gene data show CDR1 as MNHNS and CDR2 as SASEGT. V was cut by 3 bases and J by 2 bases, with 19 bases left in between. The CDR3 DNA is TGTGCCAGCAGTGAGGCTATTGGGGGAAGGGGGAACTATGGCTACACCTTC. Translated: CASSEAIGGRGNYGYTF.

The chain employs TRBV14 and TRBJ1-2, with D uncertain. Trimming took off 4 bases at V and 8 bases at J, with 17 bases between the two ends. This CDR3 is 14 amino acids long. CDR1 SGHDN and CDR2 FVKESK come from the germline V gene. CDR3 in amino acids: CASSPTIQTEGYTF. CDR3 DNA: TGTGCCAGCAGCCCTACCATCCAAACGGAGGGCTACACCTTC.

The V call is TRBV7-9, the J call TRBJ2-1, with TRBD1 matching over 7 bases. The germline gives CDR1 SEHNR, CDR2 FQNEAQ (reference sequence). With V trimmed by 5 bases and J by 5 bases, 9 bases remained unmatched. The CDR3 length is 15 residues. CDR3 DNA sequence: TGTGCCAGCAGCCATGGCGACAGGGCCCACAATGAGCAGTTCTTC. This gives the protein CASSHGDRAHNEQFF.

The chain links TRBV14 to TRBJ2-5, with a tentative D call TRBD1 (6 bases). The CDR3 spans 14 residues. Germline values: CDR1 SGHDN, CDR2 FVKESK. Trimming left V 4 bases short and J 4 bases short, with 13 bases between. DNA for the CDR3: TGTGCCAGCAGCCCGCGAGGCAGGGGAGAGACCCAGTACTTC. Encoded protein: CASSPRGRGETQYF.

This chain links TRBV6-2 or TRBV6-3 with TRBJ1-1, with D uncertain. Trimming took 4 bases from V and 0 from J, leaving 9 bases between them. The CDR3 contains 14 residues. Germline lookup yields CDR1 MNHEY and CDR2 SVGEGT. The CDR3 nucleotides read TGTGCCAGCAGTTCGACACCCATGAACACTGAAGCTTTCTTT. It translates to CASSSTPMNTEAFF.

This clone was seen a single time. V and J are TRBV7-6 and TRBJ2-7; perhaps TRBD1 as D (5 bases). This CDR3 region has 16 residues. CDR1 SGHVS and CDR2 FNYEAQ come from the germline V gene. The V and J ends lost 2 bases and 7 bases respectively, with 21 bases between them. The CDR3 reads CASSLSAQGFSREQYF. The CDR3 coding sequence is TGTGCCAGCAGCTTATCTGCGCAGGGTTTCTCTAGGGAGCAGTACTTC.

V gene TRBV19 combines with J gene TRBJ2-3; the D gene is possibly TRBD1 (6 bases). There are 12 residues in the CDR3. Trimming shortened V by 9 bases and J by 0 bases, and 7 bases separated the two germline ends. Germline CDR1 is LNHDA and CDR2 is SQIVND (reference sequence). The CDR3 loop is CASQGSTDTQYF. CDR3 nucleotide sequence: TGTGCCAGCCAGGGGAGCACAGATACGCAGTATTTT.

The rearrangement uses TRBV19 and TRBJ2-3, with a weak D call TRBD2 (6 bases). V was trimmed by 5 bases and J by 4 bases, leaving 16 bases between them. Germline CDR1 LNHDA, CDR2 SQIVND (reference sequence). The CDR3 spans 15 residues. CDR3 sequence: CASSVTGERADTQYF. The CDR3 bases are TGTGCCAGTAGTGTTACGGGAGAGCGAGCAGATACGCAGTATTTT.

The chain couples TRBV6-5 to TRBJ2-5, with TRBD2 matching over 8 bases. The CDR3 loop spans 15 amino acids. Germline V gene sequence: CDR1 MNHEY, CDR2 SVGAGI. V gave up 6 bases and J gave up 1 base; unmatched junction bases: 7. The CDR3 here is CASSQGRGVQETQYF. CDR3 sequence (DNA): TGTGCCAGCAGCCAGGGGCGGGGGGTCCAAGAGACCCAGTACTTC.

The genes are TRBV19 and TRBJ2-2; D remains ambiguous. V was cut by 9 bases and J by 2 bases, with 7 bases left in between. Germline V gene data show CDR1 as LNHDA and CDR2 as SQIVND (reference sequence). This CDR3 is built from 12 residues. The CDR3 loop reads CASPKNTGELFF. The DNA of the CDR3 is TGTGCCAGCCCCAAAAACACCGGGGAGCTGTTTTTT.

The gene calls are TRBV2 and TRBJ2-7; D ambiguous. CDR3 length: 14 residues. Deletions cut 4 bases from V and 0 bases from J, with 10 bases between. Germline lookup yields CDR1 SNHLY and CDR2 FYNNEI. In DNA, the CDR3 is TGTGCCAGCAGTGCACAACAGAGCTCCTACGAGCAGTACTTC. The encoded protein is CASSAQQSSYEQYF.

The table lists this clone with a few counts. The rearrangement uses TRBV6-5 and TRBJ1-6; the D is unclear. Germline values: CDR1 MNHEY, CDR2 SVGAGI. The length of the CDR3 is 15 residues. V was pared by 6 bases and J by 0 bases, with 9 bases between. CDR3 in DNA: TGTGCCAGCAGCCGCCTAGACTCCTATAATTCACCCCTCCACTTT. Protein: CASSRLDSYNSPLHF.

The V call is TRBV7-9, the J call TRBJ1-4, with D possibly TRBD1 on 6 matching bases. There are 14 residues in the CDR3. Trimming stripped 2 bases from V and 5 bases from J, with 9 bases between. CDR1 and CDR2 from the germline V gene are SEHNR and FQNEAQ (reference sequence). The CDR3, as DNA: TGTGCCAGCAGCTTAACAGGGACCAATGAAAAACTGTTTTTT. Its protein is CASSLTGTNEKLFF.